The 13 T cell receptor beta chains presented below share a single source sample, sequenced in a study of molecular identifiers for immune sequencing clone quantification. MiXCR, applied by TCRdb to the PCR reads, yields one record per CDR3 protein. The data hold a few hundred thousand distinct CDR3 sequences, with roughly 24% observed a single time. Specimen: naive CD8+ T cells from blood, with Jurkat cell RNA spiked in. As for subset: FACS-sorted CD8+CD4-CCR7+CD45RA+ naive T cells. Receptors originate from a human donor in good health. Some libraries in this study had Jurkat cell RNA spiked in.

The chain employs TRBV4-1 and TRBJ2-3, with no clear D. The CDR3 contains 18 residues. CDR1 is MGHRA and CDR2 is YSYEKL in the germline V gene. The V gene lost 0 bases and the J gene lost 0 bases, with 16 bases spanning the gap. CDR3 in amino acids: CASSQDLAGPSSTDTQYF. The CDR3 DNA is TGCGCCAGCAGCCAAGATTTAGCAGGACCGTCTAGCACAGATACGCAGTATTTT.

In this sample, this clonotype turned up many times. The V and J genes are TRBV5-8 and TRBJ2-7; the D is unclear. Looked up from germline, CDR1 is SGHTS and CDR2 is YDEGEE. This CDR3 has 15 amino acids. V lost 4 bases, J lost 0 bases, and 14 bases lay in between. DNA of the CDR3: TGTGCCAGCAGCCAAGACCCAAACTACTCCTACGAGCAGTACTTC. Its translation is CASSQDPNYSYEQYF. The whole variable domain, filled in from reference TRBV5-8 and TRBJ2-7, reads EAGVTQSPTHLIKTRGQQATLRCSPISGHTSVYWYQQALGLGLQFLLWYDEGEERNRGNFPPRFSGRQFPNYSSELNVNALELEDSALYLCASSQDPNYSYEQYFGPGTRLTVT.

The chain joins TRBV14 to TRBJ2-4; 9 bases map to TRBD1. V lost 4 bases, J lost 5 bases, and 3 bases stayed unmatched. The germline CDR1 and CDR2 sequences are SGHDN and FVKESK. This CDR3 has 14 residues. CDR3 coding DNA: TGTGCCAGCAGCCCATGGACAGGGGAAAACATTCAGTACTTC. Translating it yields CASSPWTGENIQYF.

This clonotype was counted a few times. The gene calls are TRBV7-9 and TRBJ2-2, with 12 nucleotides matching TRBD1. With V trimmed by 5 bases and J by 9 bases, 10 bases remained unmatched. The CDR3 consists of 16 residues. Germline values: CDR1 SEHNR, CDR2 FQNEAQ (reference sequence). The chain's CDR3 is CASSPPRDRGHRELFF. The CDR3 DNA is TGTGCCAGCAGCCCCCCCCGGGACAGGGGGCATAGGGAGCTGTTTTTT.

For this clonotype: Its ends do not fully match the called genes, so a read error is possible. The chain has TRBV24-1 and TRBJ2-1, with TRBD2 matching 13 bases. CDR1 KGHDR and CDR2 SFDVKD come from the germline V gene. The CDR3 contains 15 residues. For the CDR3, the DNA is TGTGCCGCCAGTACTAGCGGGGGGGCCGACAATGAGCAGTTCTTC. This encodes CAASTSGGADNEQFF.

This clonotype was seen only a few times. The V gene is TRBV5-8, the J gene TRBJ2-3; 11 bases match TRBD2. The germline V gene has CDR1 SGHTS and CDR2 YDEGEE. This CDR3 spans 16 amino acids. Trimming at V came to 4 bases and at J to 2 bases, leaving 6 bases not matched to a gene. CDR3: CASSDRLAGFTDTQYF. CDR3 DNA sequence: TGTGCCAGCAGCGATAGACTAGCGGGGTTCACAGATACGCAGTATTTT.

The chain employs TRBV4-3 and TRBJ2-2, with D perhaps matching TRBD1 (5 bases). V lost 1 base, J lost 6 bases, and 21 bases lay in between. The length of the CDR3 is 18 residues. Germline lookup yields CDR1 LGHNA and CDR2 YSLEER. CDR3 sequence: CASSQAQGAGLFPGELFF. The CDR3, as DNA: TGCGCCAGCAGCCAAGCTCAAGGTGCAGGGTTGTTTCCCGGGGAGCTGTTTTTT.

This clonotype was seen only a few times. This rearrangement joins TRBV7-9 to TRBJ1-6; no clear D gene. Deletions cut 5 bases from V and 5 bases from J, with 4 bases between. Per germline, CDR1 SEHNR and CDR2 FQNEAQ (reference sequence). The CDR3 is 12 residues long. CDR3 DNA sequence: TGTGCCAGCAGCCCCGATAATTCACCCCTCCACTTT. Protein: CASSPDNSPLHF.

In its sample, this clonotype was seen a few times. This chain joins TRBV27 and TRBJ2-2; 11 bases fit TRBD2. Trimming at V came to 7 bases and at J to 3 bases, leaving 7 bases not matched to a gene. The CDR3 runs to 16 residues. CDR1 is MNHEY, CDR2 SMNVEV, per germline (reference sequence). The CDR3 DNA follows: TGTGCCAGCAACACACTAGCGGGAGCGGACACCGGGGAGCTGTTTTTT. Translation: CASNTLAGADTGELFF.

In its sample, this clonotype was seen many times. The chain uses TRBV29-1 and TRBJ1-1; D not resolved. Germline V gene data show CDR1 as SQVTM and CDR2 as ANQGSEA. This CDR3 is built from 10 residues. The V gene lost 2 bases and the J gene lost 4 bases, with 2 bases spanning the gap. In DNA form, the CDR3 reads TGCAGCGTTGAAAGCACTGAAGCTTTCTTT. It specifies CSVESTEAFF.

This clonotype was seen at least ten times. The V gene is TRBV20-1, the J gene TRBJ2-7; TRBD2 is a possible D gene (6 bases). V lost 4 bases and J 5 bases, leaving 21 bases between the germline ends. The CDR3 contains 15 residues. From germline, CDR1 is DFQATT and CDR2 SNEGSKA (reference sequence). The CDR3 bases are TGCAGTGCTATACAATCGCGGGACCCGGACCACGAGCAGTACTTC. Its translation: CSAIQSRDPDHEQYF.

The sample holds a few counts of this clonotype. CDR3 amino acids: CASSSDVARARGTQYF. The CDR3 DNA reads as TGTGCCAGCAGCTCCGACGTAGCACGTGCCCGAGGTACGCAGTATTTT. The rearrangement uses TRBV7-9 and TRBJ2-3, with D unresolved. This CDR3 has 16 amino acids. Trimming took off 4 bases at V and 8 bases at J, with 22 bases between the two ends. Germline loops: CDR1 SEHNR, CDR2 FQNEAQ (reference sequence).

This clonotype was seen once. This may come from a read error, since a much larger clone is one base off. This chain uses TRBV5-1 with TRBJ1-5; D remains ambiguous. V gave up 0 bases and J gave up 8 bases, with 9 bases separating them. CDR1 and CDR2 from the germline V gene are SGHRS and YFSETQ. CDR3 length equals 13 residues. CDR3 DNA sequence: TGCGCCAGCAGCTTGGCCCCGATTGAGCCCCAGCATTTT. Encoded protein: CASSLAPIEPQHF. Full variable domain (outside the CDR3, taken from reference TRBV5-1 and TRBJ1-5): KAGVTQTPRYLIKTRGQQVTLSCSPISGHRSVSWYQQTPGQGLQFLFEYFSETQRNKGNFPGRFSGRQFSNSRSEMNVSTLELGDSALYLCASSLAPIEPQHFGDGTRLSIL.